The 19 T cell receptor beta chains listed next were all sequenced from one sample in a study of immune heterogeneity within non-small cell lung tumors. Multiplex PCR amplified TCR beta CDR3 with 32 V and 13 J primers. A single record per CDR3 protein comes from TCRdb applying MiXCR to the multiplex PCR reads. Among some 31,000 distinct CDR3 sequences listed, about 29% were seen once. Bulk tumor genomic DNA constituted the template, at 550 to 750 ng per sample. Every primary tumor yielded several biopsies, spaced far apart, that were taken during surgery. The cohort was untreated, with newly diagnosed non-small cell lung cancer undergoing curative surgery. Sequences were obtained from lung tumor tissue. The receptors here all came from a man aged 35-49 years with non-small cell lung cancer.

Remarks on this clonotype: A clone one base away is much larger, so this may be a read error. The CDR3 sequence is CASSFIGRDGEETQYF. The CDR3 region has the DNA TGTGCCAGCAGTTTTATAGGCAGGGATGGGGAAGAGACCCAGTACTTC. The rearrangement joins TRBV12-3 or TRBV12-4 to TRBJ2-5; maybe TRBD1 (5 bases). This CDR3 is 16 amino acids long. Trimming shortened V by 3 bases and J by 3 bases, and 17 bases separated the two germline ends.

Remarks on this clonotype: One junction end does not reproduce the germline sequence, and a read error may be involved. CDR3 residues: CASSLVRQPRVSYELYF. For the CDR3, the DNA is TGTGCCAGCAGCTTAGTTCGGCAACCCCGAGTCTCCTACGAGCTGTACTTC. The chain uses TRBV7-8 and TRBJ2-7, with D unresolved. Germline-derived CDR1 and CDR2 are SGHVS and FQNEAQ. The CDR3 is made up of 17 amino acids.

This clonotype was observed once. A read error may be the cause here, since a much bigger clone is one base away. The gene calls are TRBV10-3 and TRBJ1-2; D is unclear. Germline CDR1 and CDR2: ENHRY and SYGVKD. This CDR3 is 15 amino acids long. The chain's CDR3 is CAIRPDHLGLYVYTF. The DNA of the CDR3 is TGTGCCATCAGACCAGATCACCTTGGGCTCTATGTCTACACCTTC.

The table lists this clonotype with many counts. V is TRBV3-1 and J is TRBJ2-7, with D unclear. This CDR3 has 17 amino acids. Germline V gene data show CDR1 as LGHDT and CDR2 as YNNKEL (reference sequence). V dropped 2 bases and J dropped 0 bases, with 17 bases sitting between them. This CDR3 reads CASSQLFVGRSSYEQYF. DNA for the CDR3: TGTGCCAGCAGCCAACTTTTCGTGGGCAGAAGCTCCTACGAGCAGTACTTC.

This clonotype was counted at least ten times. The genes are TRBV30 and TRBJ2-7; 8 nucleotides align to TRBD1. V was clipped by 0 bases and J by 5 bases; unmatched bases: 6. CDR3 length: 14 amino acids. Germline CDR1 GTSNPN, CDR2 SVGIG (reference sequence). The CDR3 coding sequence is TGTGCCTGGAGTGTATACAGGGGGGCCCACGAGCAGTACTTC. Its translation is CAWSVYRGAHEQYF.

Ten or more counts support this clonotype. CDR3: CASRGTGVRDEQFF. The DNA of the CDR3 is TGTGCCAGCAGGGGGACAGGGGTTCGGGATGAGCAGTTCTTC. The V gene is TRBV6-1, the J gene TRBJ2-1, with 10 bases fitting TRBD1. In germline, CDR1 is MNHNS, CDR2 SASEGT. Trimming took 6 bases from V and 8 from J; bases not matched to a gene: 7. The CDR3 is made up of 14 amino acids.

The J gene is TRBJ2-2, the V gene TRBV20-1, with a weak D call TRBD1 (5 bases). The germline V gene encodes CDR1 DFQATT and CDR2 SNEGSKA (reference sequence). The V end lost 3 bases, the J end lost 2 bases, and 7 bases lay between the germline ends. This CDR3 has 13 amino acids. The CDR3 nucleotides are TGCAGTGCTAGCAGGGCCAACACCGGGGAGCTGTTTTTT. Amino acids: CSASRANTGELFF.

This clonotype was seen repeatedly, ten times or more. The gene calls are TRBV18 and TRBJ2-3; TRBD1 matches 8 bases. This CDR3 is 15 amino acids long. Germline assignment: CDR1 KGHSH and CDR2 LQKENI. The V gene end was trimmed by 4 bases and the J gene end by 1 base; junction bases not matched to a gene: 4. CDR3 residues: CASSLGTGGTDTQYF. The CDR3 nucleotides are TGTGCCAGCTCACTCGGGACAGGTGGCACAGATACGCAGTATTTT.

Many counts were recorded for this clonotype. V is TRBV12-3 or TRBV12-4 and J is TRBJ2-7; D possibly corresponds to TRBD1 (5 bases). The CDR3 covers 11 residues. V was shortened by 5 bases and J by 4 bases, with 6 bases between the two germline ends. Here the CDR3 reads CASSNRYEQYF. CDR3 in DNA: TGTGCCAGCAGTAACAGGTACGAGCAGTACTTC.

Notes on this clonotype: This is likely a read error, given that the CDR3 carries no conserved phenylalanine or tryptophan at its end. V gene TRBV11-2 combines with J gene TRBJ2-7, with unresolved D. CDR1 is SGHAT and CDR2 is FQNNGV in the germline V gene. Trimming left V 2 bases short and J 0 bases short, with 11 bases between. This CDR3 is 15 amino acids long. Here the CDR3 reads CASSLYLPDSYEQYL. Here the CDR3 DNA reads TGTGCCAGCAGCTTATATCTTCCGGACTCCTACGAGCAGTACTTA.

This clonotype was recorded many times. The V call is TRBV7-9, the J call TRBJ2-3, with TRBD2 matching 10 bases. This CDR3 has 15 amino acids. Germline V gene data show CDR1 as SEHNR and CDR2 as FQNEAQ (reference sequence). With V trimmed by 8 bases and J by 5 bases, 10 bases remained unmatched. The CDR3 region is CASETSGRAEDTQYF. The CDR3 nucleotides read TGTGCCAGCGAGACTAGCGGGCGGGCGGAAGATACGCAGTATTTT.

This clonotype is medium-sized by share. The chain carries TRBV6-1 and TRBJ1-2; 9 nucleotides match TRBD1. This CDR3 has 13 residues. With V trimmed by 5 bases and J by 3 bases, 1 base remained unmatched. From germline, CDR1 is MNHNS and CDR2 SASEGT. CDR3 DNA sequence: TGTGCCAGCAGTCGGGACAGGGACTATGGCTACACCTTC. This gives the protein CASSRDRDYGYTF.

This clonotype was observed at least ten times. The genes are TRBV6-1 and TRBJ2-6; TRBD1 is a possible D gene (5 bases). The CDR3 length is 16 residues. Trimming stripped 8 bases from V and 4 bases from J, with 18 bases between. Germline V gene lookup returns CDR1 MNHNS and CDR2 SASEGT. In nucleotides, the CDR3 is TGTGCCAGCGGAACAGACCCAGGGTCAGGGGCCAACGTCCTGACTTTC. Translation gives CASGTDPGSGANVLTF.

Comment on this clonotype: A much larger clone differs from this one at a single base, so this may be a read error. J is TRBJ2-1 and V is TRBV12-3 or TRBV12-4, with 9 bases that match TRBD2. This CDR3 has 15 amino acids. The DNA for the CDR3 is TGTGCCAGCAGCCCTAAAGCGGGAGGCTACATTGAGCAGTTCTTC. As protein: CASSPKAGGYIEQFF.

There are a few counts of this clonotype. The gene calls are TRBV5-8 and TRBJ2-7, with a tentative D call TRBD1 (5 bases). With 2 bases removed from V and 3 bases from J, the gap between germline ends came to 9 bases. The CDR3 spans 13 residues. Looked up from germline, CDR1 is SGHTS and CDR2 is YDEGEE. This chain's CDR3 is CASSFSGRYEQYF. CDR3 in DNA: TGTGCCAGCAGCTTTTCAGGGCGCTACGAGCAGTACTTC.

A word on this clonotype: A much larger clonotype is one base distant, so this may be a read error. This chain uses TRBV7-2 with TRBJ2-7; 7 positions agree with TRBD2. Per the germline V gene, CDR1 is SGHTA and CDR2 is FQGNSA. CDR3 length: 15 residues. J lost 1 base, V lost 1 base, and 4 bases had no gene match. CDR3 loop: CASSLGSGLSYEQYF. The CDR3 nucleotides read TGTGCCAGCAGCTTAGGTAGCGGGTTGTCCTACGAGCAGTACTTC.

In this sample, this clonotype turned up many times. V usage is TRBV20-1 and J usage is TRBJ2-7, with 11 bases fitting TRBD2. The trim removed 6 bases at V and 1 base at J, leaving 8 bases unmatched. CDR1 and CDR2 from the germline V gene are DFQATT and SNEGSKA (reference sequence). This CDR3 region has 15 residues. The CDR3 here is CSAPAPSGRSYEQYF. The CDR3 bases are TGCAGTGCCCCCGCCCCTAGCGGGAGGTCCTACGAGCAGTACTTC.

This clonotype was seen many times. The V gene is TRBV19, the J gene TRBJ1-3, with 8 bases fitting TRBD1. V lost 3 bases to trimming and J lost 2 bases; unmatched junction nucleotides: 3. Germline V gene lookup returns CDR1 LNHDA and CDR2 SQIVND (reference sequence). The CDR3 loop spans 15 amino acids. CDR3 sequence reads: CASSIPTGAGNTIYF. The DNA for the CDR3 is TGTGCCAGTAGTATCCCGACAGGGGCTGGAAACACCATATATTTT.

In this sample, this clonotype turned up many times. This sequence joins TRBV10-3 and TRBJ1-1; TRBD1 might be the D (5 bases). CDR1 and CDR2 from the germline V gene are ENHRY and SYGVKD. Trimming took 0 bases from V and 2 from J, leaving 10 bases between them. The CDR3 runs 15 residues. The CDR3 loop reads CAISESSGSNTEAFF. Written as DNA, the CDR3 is TGTGCCATCAGTGAGTCTTCAGGGAGTAACACTGAAGCTTTCTTT.